This TCR beta chain stems from a study of blood T cell repertoires in COVID-19. Study-wide background: Samples representing acute and convalescent COVID-19 were sourced from the United States, Italy and Spain. PBMCs, B-cell-depleted T cells, or T cells provided the cDNA or gDNA that made up the material.

Profiling relied on immunoSEQ multiplex PCR, and the TCRdb table lists in-frame clones only, not all of them. The sample has under 65,000 clones; more than 85% are singletons. V dropped 6 bases and J dropped 1; count of bases not matched to a gene: 5. The CDR3 runs to 14 residues. In germline, CDR1 is SNHLY, CDR2 FYNNEI. This receptor was identified in a man older than 75 in a cohort sampled during active COVID-19. Source material: peripheral blood. The gene calls are TRBV2 and TRBJ1-1; 7 bases map to TRBD1. The CDR3 sequence is CASRGRQGNTEAFF. In DNA, the CDR3 is TGTGCCAGCAGGGGACGACAGGGGAACACTGAAGCTTTCTTT.